The T cell receptor (beta chain) described here comes from a study of shared clonotypes between healthy human individuals. Study findings and constraints: An anticipated effect of sequencing depth on clonotype sharing among donors was recognized. Relative to clonotypes present in all four donors, those not shared had lower generation probabilities.

Execution of the assay was at deep level. Repertoires were generated with immunoSEQ multiplex PCR, while TCRdb's copy carries only in-frame clones and drops some. The sample includes about 2.2 million clones, around 95% of them seen just once. Terminally differentiated effector memory CD45RA+ cells were excluded by CCR7 positive selection of CD45RO-negative cells. Nashville, Tennessee was home to all donors, each a Caucasian adult. In the case of this clone: The antigen is unknown.

The V end was cut by 4 bases, the J end by 5 bases, with 8 bases between. This CDR3 has 11 residues. The germline gives CDR1 DFQATT, CDR2 SNEGSKA (reference sequence). The rearrangement uses TRBV20-1 and TRBJ2-5; no clear D. The sequenced sample was naive CD8+ T cells from PBMCs. The TCR comes from a young man in good health. Some clones in this sample may be carry-over from other donors' samples. The CDR3 DNA reads as TGCAGTGCTAAAGACCGGGAGACCCAGTACTTC. This encodes CSAKDRETQYF.